This T cell receptor beta chain was identified in a study of shared clonotypes between healthy human individuals. CDR3 length: 16 amino acids. Looked up from germline, CDR1 is SEHNR and CDR2 is FQNEAQ (reference sequence). Trimming at V came to 4 bases and at J to 8 bases, leaving 12 bases not matched to a gene. Template for every sorted-subset replicate PCR totaled about 0.2 ug DNA, roughly 30,000 T cell genomes. Original processing notes: Filtering was not the same, since immunoSEQ gave junction-only sequences without quality scores. The assay was immunoSEQ multiplex PCR, and TCRdb's table has in-frame clones only and misses some. From that table come the V and J calls and clone size; the DNA was used to work out D and trimming. The sample consists of about 2.4 million clones, 80% to 95% of them appearing once.

The TCR was taken from a man between 18 and 35 years old in good health. Some clones in this sample may be carry-over from other donors' samples. Sequencing was done on a sample of naive CD4+ T cells from PBMCs. Subset noted: CD45RA+ positively selected. V is TRBV7-9 and J is TRBJ1-2, with 11 bases identical to TRBD1. CDR3 protein: CASSSGQGASRRGYTF. CDR3 coding DNA: TGTGCCAGCAGCTCCGGACAGGGGGCTAGTCGACGGGGCTACACCTTC.